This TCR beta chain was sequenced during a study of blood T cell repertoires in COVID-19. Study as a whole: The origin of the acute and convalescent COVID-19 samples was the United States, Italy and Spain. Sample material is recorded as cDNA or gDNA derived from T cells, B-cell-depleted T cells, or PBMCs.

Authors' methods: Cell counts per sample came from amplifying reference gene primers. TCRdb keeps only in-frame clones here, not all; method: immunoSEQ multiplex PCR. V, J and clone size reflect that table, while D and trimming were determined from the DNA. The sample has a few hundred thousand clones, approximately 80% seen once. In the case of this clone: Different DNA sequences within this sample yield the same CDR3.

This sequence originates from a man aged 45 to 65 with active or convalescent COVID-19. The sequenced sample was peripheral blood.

CDR3 coding DNA: TGTGCCAGCAGCTTACAGGGTCTAGAGACCCAGTACTTC. This gives the protein CASSLQGLETQYF. The chain couples TRBV5-6 to TRBJ2-5; D possibly corresponds to TRBD1 (6 bases). This CDR3 spans 13 amino acids. V was trimmed by 2 bases and J by 4 bases, leaving 9 bases between them. CDR1 and CDR2 from the germline V gene are SGHDT and YYEEEE.